Here is one T cell receptor (beta chain) with its context. Antigen: not known. Expansion of antigen-specific CD4+ T cells with viral peptide pools was carried out by the ViraFEST assay before sequencing. Culturing for more than 9 days preceded CD4+ T cell isolation. Each person got two doses of an mRNA SARS-CoV-2 vaccine, BNT162b2 or mRNA-1273. The V gene end was trimmed by 0 bases and the J gene end by 9 bases; junction bases not matched to a gene: 5. The CDR3 is 16 amino acids. Data came from immunoSEQ multiplex PCR; TCRdb stores just in-frame clones and leaves some out. The sample has tens of thousands of clones, roughly 78% seen once. The data originate from a study of vaccination effects on CD4 cells after COVID-19. Regarding the study as a whole: Of the vaccine-induced clones from healthy vaccinees, merely 1 of 255 recognized common cold coronaviruses as well.

The sequencing here drew on CD4+ T cells from PBMCs cultured with HCoV-NL63 spike peptides, taken after COVID-19 vaccination. The receptor comes from a human donor who received a COVID-19 vaccine. Some clones in this sample may be carry-over from other donors' samples. The V call is TRBV23-1, the J call TRBJ1-6, with 10 bases matching TRBD1. TRBV23-1 is an open reading frame whose function is uncertain. CDR3 sequence reads: CASSQSVTGGCSPLHF. The CDR3 nucleotides are TGCGCCAGCAGTCAATCCGTGACAGGGGGCTGTTCACCCCTCCACTTT.